Included here is one T cell receptor beta chain sequence, with context. The target antigen is unknown. V dropped 8 bases and J dropped 7; count of bases not matched to a gene: 13. The CDR3 has 15 amino acids. Germline assignment: CDR1 MNHGY and CDR2 SAAAGT. Clones were sequenced by immunoSEQ multiplex PCR, and TCRdb holds only the in-frame ones, with some missing. The sample includes over a thousand clones, around 20% of them seen just once. Harvested at least 2 cm beyond the tumor margin, adjacent lung showed no atypia. This entry belongs to a study of T cells in localized non-small cell lung cancer. Whole-study findings and limits: Detection in adjacent lung was observed for a median around 50 of the top 100 tumor clones.

The TCR was taken from a woman aged 35-70 years with stage I lung adenocarcinoma. The sequenced sample was normal lung tissue next to the tumor, obtained before any cancer treatment. This chain joins TRBV6-8 and TRBJ2-7; TRBD2 matches at 11 bases. Written as DNA, the CDR3 is TGTGCCAGCGCTACCACTAGCGGGGGTCTGGGAGAGCAGTACTTC. Its protein is CASATTSGGLGEQYF.